This T cell receptor beta chain was sequenced for a study of beta chain features in type 1 diabetes. Study-wide results and caveats: Shortening of TCRB CDR3s, moderate but significant, appeared in all four CD4+ subsets of Type 1 diabetes patients.

Expressed TCRB transcripts were sequenced after all isolated RNA was converted to cDNA. Assay: immunoSEQ multiplex PCR; the TCRdb copy retains only in-frame clones and omits some. This sample has approximately 330,000 clones; about 10% occur once, and the top ten carry around 0.015%. This clone has more than one count but fewer than ten. Its antigen is as yet unknown. V was shortened by 0 bases and J by 8 bases, with 13 bases between the two germline ends. CDR1 is KGHSH and CDR2 is LQKENI in the germline V gene. CDR3 length: 14 amino acids. This clonotype originated in a woman between 25 and 40 years old in good health. The sample consisted of naive CD4+ T cells from blood. This rearrangement joins TRBV18 to TRBJ1-2; D not resolved. The CDR3 region is CASSPPKGPGGYTF. In DNA, the CDR3 is TGTGCCAGCTCACCACCGAAAGGCCCGGGGGGCTACACCTTC.